The 20 T cell receptor beta chains presented below share a single source sample, sequenced in a study of blood T cell repertoires in COVID-19. Data came from immunoSEQ multiplex PCR; TCRdb stores just in-frame clones and leaves some out. The table has approximately 300,000 clones, under 90% seen once. Sequences were obtained from PBMCs or T cells enriched from blood (not recorded which). All receptors derive from a man between 60 and 75 years old who had recovered from COVID-19.

The chain combines TRBV20-1 with TRBJ1-2; 10 nucleotides line up with TRBD1. The V and J ends lost 5 bases and 4 bases, in that order; junction bases with no gene match: 7. The CDR3 has 14 amino acids. The germline gives CDR1 DFQATT, CDR2 SNEGSKA (reference sequence). CDR3 nucleotide sequence: TGCAGTGCTCGTGGGACAGGGGCCACCTATGGCTACACCTTC. Protein product: CSARGTGATYGYTF.

This clone was counted only a few times. This chain joins TRBV7-3 and TRBJ2-1; D is perhaps TRBD1 (5 bases). There are 14 residues in the CDR3. Germline CDR1 reads SGHTA; CDR2 reads FQGTGA. V dropped 2 bases and J dropped 6 bases, with 11 bases sitting between them. The DNA of the CDR3 is TGTGCCAGCAGCTTAGCGCGACAGTCCAATGAGCAGTTCTTC. Translated: CASSLARQSNEQFF.

The chain has TRBV5-6 and TRBJ2-5, with 9 bases that match TRBD2. With V trimmed by 0 bases and J by 7 bases, 10 bases remained unmatched. Germline assignment: CDR1 SGHDT and CDR2 YYEEEE. The CDR3 runs to 16 residues. CDR3 sequence reads: CASSLASGNLRGTQYF. CDR3 DNA: TGTGCCAGCAGCTTGGCTAGCGGGAACCTAAGGGGGACCCAGTACTTC. Full variable domain (rest looked up from reference TRBV5-6 and TRBJ2-5): DAGVTQSPTHLIKTRGQQVTLRCSPKSGHDTVSWYQQALGQGPQFIFQYYEEEERQRGNFPDRFSGHQFPNYSSELNVNALLLGDSALYLCASSLASGNLRGTQYFGPGTRLLVL.

The V and J genes are TRBV3-1 (or the pseudogene TRBV3-2) and TRBJ2-1, with 11 bases matching TRBD2. Germline V lookup: CDR1 LGHDT, CDR2 YNNKEL (reference sequence). This CDR3 region has 16 residues. V lost 2 bases to trimming and J lost 8 bases; unmatched junction nucleotides: 8. For the CDR3, the DNA is TGTGCCAGCAGCCAACGAGATAGCGGGAGGGCCGATGAGCAGTTCTTC. It yields the protein CASSQRDSGRADEQFF.

CDR3 DNA sequence: TGTGCCAGCAGCCGGACAGAGGAGTATGGCTACACCTTC. Its protein is CASSRTEEYGYTF. The chain recombines TRBV7-2 with TRBJ1-2; D possibly corresponds to TRBD1 (6 bases). The ends were cut back, 5 bases at V and 5 bases at J, with 12 bases in the middle. Germline lookup yields CDR1 SGHTA and CDR2 FQGNSA. The CDR3 length is 13 residues.

V usage is TRBV6-1 and J usage is TRBJ1-4, with 9 bases lining up with TRBD1. The ends lost 3 bases at V and 3 bases at J; junction bases unmatched: 8. Looked up from germline, CDR1 is MNHNS and CDR2 is SASEGT. This CDR3 contains 17 residues. The DNA for the CDR3 is TGTGCCAGCAGTGAGATTAACAGGGGGCAAGCTAATGAAAAACTGTTTTTT. Amino acid sequence: CASSEINRGQANEKLFF.

This chain uses TRBV24-1 with TRBJ2-3, with 10 positions matching TRBD2. The J segment lost 6 bases and the V segment lost 2 bases, leaving 7 bases of the junction unmatched. There are 16 residues in the CDR3. Germline CDR1 is KGHDR and CDR2 is SFDVKD. The CDR3 coding sequence is TGTGCCACCAGTGATTCCCTAGCGGGAGCTTTTGATACGCAGTATTTT. This codes for CATSDSLAGAFDTQYF.

V gene TRBV30 combines with J gene TRBJ1-6, with D perhaps TRBD1 (5 bases). Trimming took off 1 base at V and 9 bases at J, with 16 bases between the two ends. Germline V CDR1 and CDR2: GTSNPN, SVGIG (reference sequence). CDR3 length: 15 amino acids. The CDR3 sequence is CAWSDRIVWSSPLHF. The CDR3 nucleotides are TGTGCCTGGAGTGACAGGATTGTCTGGAGTTCACCCCTCCACTTT.

V gene TRBV4-2 combines with J gene TRBJ2-1; D is possibly TRBD1 (6 bases). The CDR3 contains 14 residues. The V gene lost 0 bases and the J gene lost 9 bases, with 12 bases spanning the gap. Germline assignment: CDR1 LGHNA and CDR2 YNFKEQ. DNA of the CDR3: TGTGCCAGCAGCCAAGACAGGGGAAGGGGTGAGCAGTTCTTC. Protein: CASSQDRGRGEQFF.

The chain uses TRBV11-2 and TRBJ2-7, with 11 bases identical to TRBD2. Germline CDR1 SGHAT, CDR2 FQNNGV. J was trimmed by 1 base and V by 4 bases; bases with no gene match: 6. CDR3 size: 16 residues. The CDR3 loop is CASSSTLAGGSYEQYF. The DNA of the CDR3 is TGTGCCAGCAGCTCGACTTTAGCGGGAGGGTCCTACGAGCAGTACTTC.

On this clone: One end of the junction is discordant with germline, which a read error may explain. The chain employs TRBV20-1 and TRBJ2-6; possibly TRBD1 for D (6 bases). This CDR3 has 11 amino acids. Germline CDR1 reads DFQATT; CDR2 reads SNEGSKA (reference sequence). CDR3 loop: CSARLLQGASF. For the CDR3, the DNA is TGCAGTGCTAGACTATTACAGGGTGCGTCTTTC.

The V gene is TRBV5-1, the J gene TRBJ2-7; TRBD2 agrees at 12 bases. CDR1 SGHRS and CDR2 YFSETQ come from the germline V gene. The V and J ends lost 0 bases and 3 bases, in that order; junction bases with no gene match: 13. The CDR3 runs to 19 residues. The CDR3 coding sequence is TGCGCCAGCAGCTTGGGACTAGCGGGAGTCTTTGGACTAAACTACGAGCAGTACTTC. Protein sequence: CASSLGLAGVFGLNYEQYF.

The chain has TRBV7-9 and TRBJ2-3, with a tentative D call TRBD2 (6 bases). V shed 1 base and J shed 0 bases, with 20 bases lying between them. Germline-derived CDR1 and CDR2 are SEHNR and FQNEAQ (reference sequence). CDR3 length: 19 residues. The DNA of the CDR3 is TGTGCCAGCAGCTTAGGGGTGAAGGGAGGACGGGAAAGCACAGATACGCAGTATTTT. Translating it yields CASSLGVKGGRESTDTQYF.

CDR3 residues: CASSLWSRSSGNTIYF. The CDR3 bases are TGTGCCAGCAGCTTGTGGAGTCGGAGCTCTGGAAACACCATATATTTT. The rearrangement joins TRBV11-1 to TRBJ1-3; D remains ambiguous. Germline V gene sequence: CDR1 SGHAT, CDR2 FQDESV (reference sequence). This CDR3 is built from 16 residues. V was clipped by 3 bases and J by 0 bases, with 12 bases between them. Looking up the rest from reference TRBV11-1 and TRBJ1-3 gives the full variable domain: EAEVAQSPRYKITEKSQAVAFWCDPISGHATLYWYRQILGQGPELLVQFQDESVVDDSQLPKDRFSAERLKGVDSTLKIQPAELGDSAMYLCASSLWSRSSGNTIYFGEGSWLTVV.

V gene TRBV2 combines with J gene TRBJ2-5; no firm D call. The CDR3 has 11 amino acids. With 3 bases removed from V and 7 bases from J, the gap between germline ends came to 6 bases. The germline V gene has CDR1 SNHLY and CDR2 FYNNEI. The CDR3 coding sequence is TGTGCCAGCAGTGATGCGAGGACCCAGTACTTC. Protein product: CASSDARTQYF. Variable domain in full (rest from reference TRBV2 and TRBJ2-5): EPEVTQTPSHQVTQMGQEVILRCVPISNHLYFYWYRQILGQKVEFLVSFYNNEISEKSEIFDDQFSVERPDGSNFTLKIRSTKLEDSAMYFCASSDARTQYFGPGTRLLVL.

This chain uses TRBV7-3 with TRBJ2-1; unclear D gene. V lost 5 bases, J lost 8 bases, and 10 bases lay in between. The germline gives CDR1 SGHTA, CDR2 FQGTGA. The CDR3 contains 12 residues. In DNA, the CDR3 is TGTGCCAGCAGCCCGGTGGTACATGAGCAGTTCTTC. Its protein is CASSPVVHEQFF.

The gene calls are TRBV4-2 and TRBJ1-1, with 7 bases fitting TRBD1. V lost 4 bases, J lost 4 bases, and 6 bases stayed unmatched. The CDR3 spans 14 residues. Looked up from germline, CDR1 is LGHNA and CDR2 is YNFKEQ. The CDR3 nucleotides are TGTGCCAGCAGCCCTACAGGGGTGGGCACTGAAGCTTTCTTT. Protein sequence: CASSPTGVGTEAFF.

The rearrangement links TRBV28 to TRBJ2-7; perhaps TRBD1 as D (6 bases). This CDR3 has 14 amino acids. Germline loops: CDR1 MDHEN, CDR2 SYDVKM. V lost 6 bases and J lost 3, with 15 bases in between. Here the CDR3 DNA reads TGTGCCAGCAGGACCAGGGGACCCCTCTACGAGCAGTACTTC. Protein product: CASRTRGPLYEQYF.

The V and J genes are TRBV3-1 (or the pseudogene TRBV3-2) and TRBJ2-2; 11 bases map to TRBD2. Unmatched junction bases numbered 4, after V lost 6 bases and J lost 1 base. CDR3 length: 16 residues. Germline lookup yields CDR1 LGHDT and CDR2 YNNKEL (reference sequence). As DNA, the CDR3 is TGTGCCAGCAGACTTGGGACTAGCGGGAACACCGGGGAGCTGTTTTTT. Amino acid sequence: CASRLGTSGNTGELFF.

The chain couples TRBV6-1 to TRBJ2-3; tentative D call: TRBD1 (6 bases). Germline CDR1 and CDR2: MNHNS and SASEGT. CDR3 length: 15 amino acids. V shed 2 bases and J shed 3 bases, with 12 bases lying between them. CDR3 nucleotide sequence: TGTGCCAGCAGTGAACAGGGGATGGTTACAGATACGCAGTATTTT. Translated, it gives CASSEQGMVTDTQYF.